This T cell receptor beta chain comes out of a study of vaccination effects on CD4 cells after COVID-19. About the study: Sample donation by two convalescent patients took place 16 days and one week before vaccination.

The CDR3 has 13 residues. V lost 3 bases and J 1 base, leaving 6 bases between the germline ends. Germline V CDR1 and CDR2: MNHNS, SASEGT. It was after 10 days of culture that CD4+ T cells were isolated. TCRdb's table, derived via immunoSEQ multiplex PCR, lists solely in-frame clones and lacks some. Of 50,000 to 70,000 clones in the sample, about 69% were seen once. As to this clone: What it recognizes is unknown.

This chain links TRBV6-1 with TRBJ1-1; D is ambiguous. The source is a human donor who had a prior SARS-CoV-2 infection. The source was CD4+ T cells from PBMCs cultured without peptide, collected before COVID-19 vaccination. The CDR3 region has the DNA TGTGCCAGCAGTGAGATAAAGAACACTGAAGCTTTCTTT. This translates into CASSEIKNTEAFF.